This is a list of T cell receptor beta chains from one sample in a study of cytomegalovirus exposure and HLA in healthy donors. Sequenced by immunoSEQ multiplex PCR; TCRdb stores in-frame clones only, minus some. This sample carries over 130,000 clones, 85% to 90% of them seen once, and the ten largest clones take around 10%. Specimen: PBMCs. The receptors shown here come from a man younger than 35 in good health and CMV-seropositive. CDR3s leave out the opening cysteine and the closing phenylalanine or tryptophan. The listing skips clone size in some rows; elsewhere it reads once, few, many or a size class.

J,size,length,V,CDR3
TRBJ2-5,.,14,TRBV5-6,ASSLRRDRGIETQY
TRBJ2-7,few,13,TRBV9,ASSPQEGSTYEQY
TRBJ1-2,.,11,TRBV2,ASSGGTSYGYT
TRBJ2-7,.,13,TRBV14,ASSPRGGQVYEQY
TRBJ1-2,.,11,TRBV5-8,ASTVDQRYGYT
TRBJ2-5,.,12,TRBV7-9,ASSFLAGGETQY
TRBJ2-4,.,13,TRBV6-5,ASRKQGGAKNIQY
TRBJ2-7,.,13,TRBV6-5,ASRRKREGPYEQY
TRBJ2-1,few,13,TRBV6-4,ASSEASGAYNEQF
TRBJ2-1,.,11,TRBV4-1,ASSLREYNEQF
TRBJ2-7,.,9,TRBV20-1,SARLSYEQY
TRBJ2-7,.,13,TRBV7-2,ASSTAGTGPYEQY
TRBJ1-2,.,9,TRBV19,ASSIKGGYT
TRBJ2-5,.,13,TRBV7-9,ASSLGGSFGETQY
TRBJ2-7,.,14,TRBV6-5,ASSYSGPQGSVEQY
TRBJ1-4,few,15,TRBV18,ASSPTGQVPRNEKLF